The clone carrying this TCR beta chain was recorded a few times. Its target is unknown. Combining a sample-barcoded 5' primer with a J-beta primer mix, a second PCR ran for roughly 6 to 11 cycles. Each CDR3 protein is one row after TCRdb ran MiXCR on the 5' RACE reads. The sample has about 320,000 distinct CDR3 sequences; 25% to 30% are singletons. These data originate in a study of blood T cells in healthy people across ages. General study findings and limits: Unsorted PBMCs ruled out conclusive naive versus antigen-experienced comparison. Naive CD4+ cell counts and diversity both ran higher in long-lived than in aged donors.

Germline CDR1 reads SGHTA; CDR2 reads FQGNSA. CDR3 length equals 15 residues. V was trimmed by 5 bases and J by 8 bases, leaving 18 bases between them. The TCR comes from a woman aged 65 to 85 in good health. The source material was blood. J is TRBJ1-4 and V is TRBV7-2; D possibly corresponds to TRBD1 (5 bases). CDR3 in DNA: TGTGCCAGCAGCCCAACAGGTCTACGAGAGGAAAAACTGTTTTTT. It codes for CASSPTGLREEKLFF.